These 32 T cell receptor beta chains originate from one sample sequenced in a study of shared clonotypes between healthy human individuals. The assay was immunoSEQ multiplex PCR, and TCRdb's table has in-frame clones only and misses some. Of some 1,600,000 clones in the sample, around 98% were seen once. The specimen sequenced was naive CD4+ T cells sorted from blood. Subset meaning: CD45RA+ positively selected. All receptors come from a man under 40 in good health.

J is TRBJ2-3 and V is TRBV28; 8 nucleotides match TRBD2. The J segment lost 1 base and the V segment lost 7 bases, leaving 7 bases of the junction unmatched. This CDR3 region has 15 residues. CDR1 MDHEN and CDR2 SYDVKM come from the germline V gene. The CDR3 loop reads CASTRAGVGTDTQYF. The CDR3 nucleotides are TGTGCCAGCACCCGAGCGGGGGTTGGCACAGATACGCAGTATTTT.

This clone was found once. The J gene is TRBJ2-3, the V gene TRBV5-4; TRBD2 aligns across 9 bases. CDR1 and CDR2 from the germline V gene are SGHNT and YYREEE (reference sequence). The length of the CDR3 is 16 residues. Losses at the gene ends were 4 bases for V and 5 bases for J; bases not matched to a gene: 11. CDR3 residues: CASSLAGAGGGDTQYF. As DNA, the CDR3 is TGTGCCAGCAGCCTTGCCGGAGCGGGAGGAGGAGATACGCAGTATTTT. The whole variable domain, remainder taken from reference TRBV5-4 and TRBJ2-3, is ETGVTQSPTHLIKTRGQQVTLRCSSQSGHNTVSWYQQALGQGPQFIFQYYREEENGRGNFPPRFSGLQFPNYSSELNVNALELDDSALYLCASSLAGAGGGDTQYFGPGTRLTVL.

The rearrangement links TRBV9 to TRBJ2-6; 8 bases fit TRBD1. Unmatched junction bases numbered 13, after V lost 1 base and J lost 1 base. The CDR3 runs to 20 residues. Germline CDR1 reads SGDLS; CDR2 reads YYNGEE. CDR3 nucleotide sequence: TGTGCCAGCAGCGTAAGTCCTCGGGACAGGCCAATATCTGGGGCCAACGTCCTGACTTTC. Translated: CASSVSPRDRPISGANVLTF.

The chain carries TRBV30 and TRBJ1-4; TRBD1 matches at 7 bases. Germline lookup yields CDR1 GTSNPN and CDR2 SVGIG (reference sequence). Unmatched junction bases numbered 5, after V lost 8 bases and J lost 2 bases. The CDR3 covers 13 residues. CDR3 sequence reads: CATHRGTNEKLFF. CDR3 coding DNA: TGTGCCACACACAGGGGTACTAATGAAAAACTGTTTTTT.

This chain uses TRBV19 with TRBJ2-7; 7 positions match TRBD1. Trimming removed 5 bases from V and 7 bases from J; junction bases left unmatched: 17. CDR3 size: 16 residues. Germline loops: CDR1 LNHDA, CDR2 SQIVND (reference sequence). CDR3 DNA: TGTGCCAGTAGTGACCCTCGGACAGGACCTGTGGGGGAGCAGTACTTC. The encoded protein is CASSDPRTGPVGEQYF.

The rearrangement uses TRBV21-1 and TRBJ2-6; the tabulated D call, TRBD1, remains unverified against the DNA. TRBV21-1 is a listed pseudogene. CDR3 size: 15 residues. The CDR3 nucleotides read TGTGCCAGCCCCAGGGGGATCGCTGGGGCCAACGTCCTGACTTTC. It encodes CASPRGIAGANVLTF.

V and J are TRBV11-2 and TRBJ1-1; TRBD1 agrees at 9 bases. Losses at the gene ends were 5 bases for V and 4 bases for J; bases not matched to a gene: 8. Germline V gene sequence: CDR1 SGHAT, CDR2 FQNNGV. The CDR3 sequence is 15 residues long. The CDR3 region has the DNA TGTGCCAGCAGCCCCCGCGGGACAGGGTCCACTGAAGCTTTCTTT. The encoded protein is CASSPRGTGSTEAFF.

The V call is TRBV11-2, the J call TRBJ2-5; D gene uncertain. CDR1 and CDR2 from the germline V gene are SGHAT and FQNNGV. The ends were cut back, 2 bases at V and 1 base at J, with 11 bases in the middle. The CDR3 consists of 15 residues. The CDR3 reads CASSLRWAVQETQYF. The CDR3, as DNA: TGTGCCAGCAGCTTACGATGGGCGGTCCAAGAGACCCAGTACTTC.

The chain recombines TRBV11-2 with TRBJ2-7; D may be TRBD2 (6 bases). This CDR3 is built from 14 residues. Trimming pared 4 bases from V and 2 bases from J, leaving 12 bases between. CDR1 and CDR2 (germline): SGHAT, FQNNGV. The CDR3 reads CASSSSGTPYEQYF. The CDR3 DNA reads TGTGCCAGCAGCTCGAGTGGGACTCCCTACGAGCAGTACTTC. Full variable domain (missing parts from reference TRBV11-2 and TRBJ2-7): EAGVAQSPRYKIIEKRQSVAFWCNPISGHATLYWYQQILGQGPKLLIQFQNNGVVDDSQLPKDRFSAERLKGVDSTLKIQPAKLEDSAVYLCASSSSGTPYEQYFGPGTRLTVT.

The rearrangement links TRBV27 to TRBJ2-7, with 12 positions matching TRBD2. CDR3 length: 16 amino acids. Germline CDR1 MNHEY, CDR2 SMNVEV (reference sequence). The junction had 8 bases not matched to a gene; V was cut back by 3 bases and J by 5 bases. The chain's CDR3 is CASSLRTSGNRDEQYF. The DNA of the CDR3 is TGTGCCAGCAGTTTGAGGACTAGCGGGAATCGCGACGAGCAGTACTTC.

V is TRBV19 and J is TRBJ2-4; perhaps TRBD1 as D (5 bases). There are 15 residues in the CDR3. Germline V gene data show CDR1 as LNHDA and CDR2 as SQIVND (reference sequence). Trimming shortened V by 4 bases and J by 8 bases, and 18 bases separated the two germline ends. CDR3 nucleotide sequence: TGTGCCAGTAGTACAAGGACAACTCGAACTGACATTCAGTACTTC. It translates to CASSTRTTRTDIQYF.

The chain's CDR3 is CASSEGTVGYQPQHF. The CDR3 nucleotides read TGTGCCAGCAGCGAAGGGACAGTAGGTTATCAGCCCCAGCATTTT. The V and J genes are TRBV11-2 and TRBJ1-5; 7 bases match TRBD1. The CDR3 sequence is 15 residues long. The germline V gene encodes CDR1 SGHAT and CDR2 FQNNGV. V gave up 5 bases and J gave up 5 bases; unmatched junction bases: 9.

This chain joins TRBV15 and TRBJ1-1; D is ambiguous. Germline V CDR1 and CDR2: LNHNV, YYDKDF (reference sequence). This CDR3 is 13 amino acids long. The V end was cut by 0 bases, the J end by 8 bases, with 10 bases between. CDR3 sequence reads: CATSREWTVEAFF. The CDR3 DNA follows: TGTGCCACCAGCAGAGAATGGACGGTAGAAGCTTTCTTT.

This chain connects TRBV5-1 to TRBJ1-4; 7 nucleotides agree with TRBD1. The length of the CDR3 is 16 residues. The ends lost 0 bases at V and 3 bases at J; junction bases unmatched: 5. Germline loops: CDR1 SGHRS, CDR2 YFSETQ. DNA of the CDR3: TGCGCCAGCAGCTTGGGGACGGACAGGTCTAATGAAAAACTGTTTTTT. This sequence encodes CASSLGTDRSNEKLFF.

The rearrangement uses TRBV5-4 and TRBJ2-1, with 9 nucleotides matching TRBD1. The CDR3 runs to 16 residues. CDR1 and CDR2 (germline): SGHNT, YYREEE (reference sequence). Trimming took 1 base from V and 5 from J; bases not matched to a gene: 7. As DNA, the CDR3 is TGTGCCAGCAGCTTGCGGGCCGGGACAGGGAACAATGAGCAGTTCTTC. It codes for CASSLRAGTGNNEQFF.

A note on this clone: Other DNA sequences in the same sample also yield this CDR3. The chain uses TRBV6-5 and TRBJ2-2; no firm D call. V was pared by 0 bases and J by 2 bases, with 4 bases between. The CDR3 is made up of 14 amino acids. Germline loops: CDR1 MNHEY, CDR2 SVGAGI. The CDR3, as DNA: TGTGCCAGCAGTTACTCGACAAACACCGGGGAGCTGTTTTTT. As protein: CASSYSTNTGELFF.

The chain uses TRBV10-3 and TRBJ1-2; possibly TRBD1 for D (5 bases). The CDR3 extends over 12 amino acids. The germline gives CDR1 ENHRY, CDR2 SYGVKD. With 10 bases removed from V and 3 bases from J, the gap between germline ends came to 12 bases. CDR3 sequence (DNA): TGTGCCACCTCCGGGACGGACTATGGCTACACCTTC. Its translation is CATSGTDYGYTF.

The chain joins TRBV7-7 to TRBJ2-5; 9 nucleotides match TRBD1. Germline-derived CDR1 and CDR2 are SSHAT and FNYEAQ (reference sequence). The trim removed 2 bases at V and 2 bases at J, leaving 3 bases unmatched. CDR3 size: 15 residues. The CDR3 nucleotides read TGTGCCAGCAGCTTATCCGGGACAGGGCAAGAGACCCAGTACTTC. It is translated as CASSLSGTGQETQYF.

The V call is TRBV14, the J call TRBJ2-3; D possibly uses TRBD1 or TRBD2 (5 bases each). V lost 4 bases, J lost 6 bases, and 17 bases lay in between. Germline V gene data show CDR1 as SGHDN and CDR2 as FVKESK. The CDR3 consists of 15 residues. CDR3 in amino acids: CASSPGTSFFDTQYF. DNA of the CDR3: TGTGCCAGCAGCCCAGGGACCTCCTTTTTCGATACGCAGTATTTT.

This chain links TRBV11-2 with TRBJ1-5; D not resolved. Germline V CDR1 and CDR2: SGHAT, FQNNGV. The CDR3 covers 15 residues. Trimming left V 1 base short and J 6 bases short, with 13 bases between. The CDR3 spells CASSLGPRGSQPQHF. As DNA, the CDR3 is TGTGCCAGCAGCTTAGGCCCACGAGGGAGTCAGCCCCAGCATTTT.

The genes are TRBV27 and TRBJ2-7, with TRBD1 as a possible D gene (6 bases). Germline CDR1 and CDR2: MNHEY and SMNVEV (reference sequence). This CDR3 has 15 residues. The ends were cut back, 5 bases at V and 4 bases at J, with 18 bases in the middle. CDR3 region: CASSGRSQGTYEQYF. In DNA form, the CDR3 reads TGTGCCAGCAGTGGCCGCAGCCAGGGGACATACGAGCAGTACTTC.

The J gene is TRBJ1-5, the V gene TRBV6-1; perhaps TRBD1 as D (5 bases). V was trimmed by 6 bases and J by 5 bases, leaving 11 bases between them. CDR3 length equals 13 residues. Germline assignment: CDR1 MNHNS and CDR2 SASEGT. The CDR3, as DNA: TGTGCCAGCAGCAGAAGGGGTGATCAGCCCCAGCATTTT. Translating it yields CASSRRGDQPQHF.

The chain couples TRBV2 to TRBJ2-1; tentative D call: TRBD2 (5 bases). The CDR3 contains 13 residues. CDR1 and CDR2 (germline): SNHLY, FYNNEI. V lost 4 bases and J 5 bases, leaving 9 bases between the germline ends. CDR3 region: CASSVEVHNEQFF. For the CDR3, the DNA is TGTGCCAGCAGTGTGGAGGTCCACAATGAGCAGTTCTTC.

The count of this clone is one. The genes are TRBV6-1 and TRBJ2-3; D is undetermined. This CDR3 comprises 14 residues. V was pared by 3 bases and J by 2 bases, with 9 bases between. Germline CDR1 and CDR2: MNHNS and SASEGT. The CDR3 sequence is CASSDNWSTDTQYF. The CDR3 DNA reads as TGTGCCAGCAGTGACAACTGGTCCACAGATACGCAGTATTTT.

The genes are TRBV2 and TRBJ1-1, with D tentatively TRBD1 (5 bases). Trimming removed 6 bases at V and 4 bases at J, with 21 bases between. In germline, CDR1 is SNHLY, CDR2 FYNNEI. The CDR3 covers 16 residues. CDR3 sequence (DNA): TGTGCCAGCAGGGATAGTGATACAGGATATGGCACTGAAGCTTTCTTT. Its translation is CASRDSDTGYGTEAFF.

V gene TRBV27 combines with J gene TRBJ1-5; D is unresolved. CDR3 length: 14 residues. Germline V CDR1 and CDR2: MNHEY, SMNVEV (reference sequence). The V end lost 3 bases, the J end lost 6 bases, and 12 bases lay between the germline ends. The CDR3 region has the DNA TGTGCCAGCAGTTTGGAAAGGGATTTTCAGCCCCAGCATTTT. Amino acid sequence: CASSLERDFQPQHF.

The rearrangement uses TRBV7-6 and TRBJ2-5; unclear D gene. V was trimmed by 5 bases and J by 0 bases, leaving 10 bases between them. CDR3 length: 14 amino acids. In germline, CDR1 is SGHVS, CDR2 FNYEAQ. Written as DNA, the CDR3 is TGTGCCAGCAGCCGACCAGGTAACCAAGAGACCCAGTACTTC. It yields the protein CASSRPGNQETQYF.

This chain links TRBV2 with TRBJ1-5, with 7 bases fitting TRBD1. The ends lost 4 bases at V and 0 bases at J; junction bases unmatched: 6. The length of the CDR3 is 16 residues. Looked up from germline, CDR1 is SNHLY and CDR2 is FYNNEI. CDR3 amino acids: CASSVTGVYSNQPQHF. CDR3 coding DNA: TGTGCCAGCAGTGTAACAGGGGTATATAGCAATCAGCCCCAGCATTTT. The full variable domain, rest sourced from reference TRBV2 and TRBJ1-5, is EPEVTQTPSHQVTQMGQEVILRCVPISNHLYFYWYRQILGQKVEFLVSFYNNEISEKSEIFDDQFSVERPDGSNFTLKIRSTKLEDSAMYFCASSVTGVYSNQPQHFGDGTRLSIL.

The rearrangement uses TRBV9 and TRBJ2-2; 7 bases fit TRBD2. After removal of 2 bases from V and 5 bases from J, the junction contained 6 bases not matched to a gene. Per the germline V gene, CDR1 is SGDLS and CDR2 is YYNGEE. The CDR3 is made up of 15 amino acids. The CDR3 here is CASSVGTTLTGELFF. The CDR3 coding sequence is TGTGCCAGCAGCGTCGGGACTACCCTTACCGGGGAGCTGTTTTTT.

The chain combines TRBV5-1 with TRBJ2-7; 8 bases fit TRBD1. Germline CDR1 SGHRS, CDR2 YFSETQ. The CDR3 is 16 residues long. Trimming at V came to 0 bases and at J to 0 bases, leaving 5 bases not matched to a gene. CDR3 nucleotide sequence: TGCGCCAGCAGCTTGGGGTGGACAGGGCCCTCCTACGAGCAGTACTTC. Protein: CASSLGWTGPSYEQYF.

In its sample, this clone was seen a few times. In the same sample, other DNA sequences code for this CDR3. The chain is built from TRBV5-1 and TRBJ2-1; D remains ambiguous. V lost 1 base, J lost 8 bases, and 4 bases lay in between. CDR1 is SGHRS and CDR2 is YFSETQ in the germline V gene. The CDR3 covers 11 residues. CDR3 sequence reads: CASSLSHEQFF. The DNA for the CDR3 is TGCGCCAGCAGCTTGTCCCATGAGCAGTTCTTC.

The genes are TRBV9 and TRBJ2-5; perhaps TRBD1 as D (6 bases). Per germline, CDR1 SGDLS and CDR2 YYNGEE. The CDR3 is 15 amino acids. Trimming pared 0 bases from V and 5 bases from J, leaving 14 bases between. DNA of the CDR3: TGTGCCAGCAGCGTAGATCAGGGGCGGGTGGAGACCCAGTACTTC. This codes for CASSVDQGRVETQYF.